This TCR beta chain was identified in a study of cytomegalovirus exposure and HLA in healthy donors. PCR involved 60 Vbeta and 13 Jbeta primers. Sequencing used immunoSEQ multiplex PCR; TCRdb keeps in-frame clones, though not all of them. The sample lists approximately 170,000 clones; 85% were seen once. Note on this clone: What it binds is unknown.

Study-level findings and limits: Researchers had no immune exposure information except CMV serostatus available.

Sample: PBMCs. The TCR originated in a boy aged 2 to 10 in good health and CMV-seronegative.

The chain's CDR3 is CASSRDRPGAANYGYTF. CDR3 DNA sequence: TGTGCCAGCAGCCGGGACAGACCAGGGGCAGCTAACTATGGCTACACCTTC. The chain joins TRBV5-6 to TRBJ1-2; 7 bases are shared with TRBD1. Germline CDR1 SGHDT, CDR2 YYEEEE. The CDR3 is 17 amino acids. With 4 bases clipped from V and 0 bases from J, the junction kept 12 bases outside the gene matches.